Listed below are T cell receptor beta chains from one sample, sequenced in a study of OX40 agonist ivuxolimab in advanced cancers. The table came from immunoSEQ multiplex PCR; TCRdb's copy has only in-frame clones and leaves some out. This table has 100,000 or so clones, just over 85% appearing once. Source: CD4+ or CD8+ T cells sorted from blood, taken in a trial of the OX40 agonist ivuxolimab. These receptors came from an adult with an advanced solid tumor such as melanoma, head and neck, liver or kidney cancer. Both conserved end residues are part of each CDR3. D genes are given only for firm matches.

>NA|TRBJ2-4|TRBV4-1
CASSQEGGGPAKNIQYF
>TRBD2|TRBJ2-3|TRBV11-2
CASSPGLDSSTDTQYF
>NA|TRBJ2-2|TRBV18
CASSPPPGITGELFF
>TRBD2|TRBJ2-5|TRBV7-2
CASRTSGQTQETQYF
>TRBD1|TRBJ2-3|TRBV19
CASSRGQGSTDTQYF
>TRBD2|TRBJ2-5|TRBV6-5
CASSTGLAGETQYF
>TRBD2|TRBJ2-5|TRBV19
CASSGRTSGRAGETQYF
>NA|TRBJ2-1|TRBV5-4
CASSPKQTGNYNEQFF
>NA|TRBJ2-2|TRBV5-1
CASSWDTTNTGELFF
>TRBD2|TRBJ2-7|TRBV14
CASKLASGSGEQYF
>TRBD1|TRBJ2-3|TRBV6-1
CATRQGAEDTQYF
>NA|TRBJ1-1|TRBV19
CASSIGQAGTEAFF
>NA|TRBJ2-3|TRBV9
CASSVELSGVLSDTQYF
>NA|TRBJ2-3|TRBV29-1
CSVGEGTDTQYF
>TRBD1|TRBJ1-2|TRBV5-8
CASSQDRGLGYTF
>TRBD1|TRBJ2-7|TRBV27
CASSVTDRVSEQYF
>NA|TRBJ2-2|TRBV7-9
CASSLKQGGTGELFF
>NA|TRBJ2-1|TRBV2
CASSWDGSRTNEQFF
>TRBD2|TRBJ2-1|TRBV4-2
CASSQDFGTSVNEQFF
>TRBD1|TRBJ2-7|TRBV5-1
CASRWDRGYEQYF
>TRBD2|TRBJ2-3|TRBV4-1
CASSRQRREPDTQYF
>TRBD1|TRBJ2-2|TRBV7-2
CASSRQGNTGELFF
>NA|TRBJ2-3|TRBV5-1
CASTPTGITSTDTQYF
>TRBD1|TRBJ1-5|TRBV30
CAWRSDRGFRQPQHF
>NA|TRBJ2-4|TRBV5-1
CASSLSPFVDIQYF
>NA|TRBJ2-7|TRBV5-1
CASSVGTEAEQYF
>NA|TRBJ2-3|TRBV5-1
CASSLGRTLGDTQYF